The sequence of this T cell receptor (beta chain) was determined in a study of CD8+ T cells in alopecia areata (dated by TCRdb to 2016 to 2019). General notes on the study: Treated patients were enrolled in an open-label pilot trial of oral tofacitinib, 5 to 10 mg twice daily, for moderate-to-severe alopecia areata. Tofacitinib was administered for 6 to 18 months, and 6 months of follow-up off drug were then conducted to assess delayed response and recurrence. The SALT score, which quantifies the percentage of affected scalp surface area, was used to measure disease severity in treated patients. The study used high-throughput TCRbeta sequencing to examine T cell clonal expansion in alopecia areata, in both the C3H/HeJ mouse model and human patients. In humans, TCRbeta sequencing was performed on scalp tissue and on sorted CD4+ and CD8+ peripheral blood T cells from healthy controls and from patients with patchy or totalis/universalis alopecia areata. Patients on tofacitinib were biopsied at baseline and after 4 and 24 weeks of treatment, and several of the patients also had a later scalp biopsy. Clonality in the scalp was compared among normal scalp (n=4), patchy alopecia areata scalp (n=8), and alopecia totalis/universalis scalp (n=8). RNA was extracted with the PAXgene miRNA kit for fixed scalp, the miRNeasy kit for PBMCs, and the RNeasy kit for mouse skin. immunoSEQ multiplex PCR using 35 Vbeta forward primers and 13 Jbeta reverse primers was used to amplify TCRbeta CDR3 regions.

The CDR3 runs 17 residues from the cysteine to the phenylalanine. The kept DNA is CDR3 alone, 51 bases in frame from the first base. The germline V gene specifies SNHLY as CDR1 and FYNNEI as CDR2. Libraries were prepared through the immunoSEQ multiplex PCR assay. For TCR sequencing, RNA was extracted from every sample and reverse transcribed into cDNA to serve as template. SuperScript III was used to make first-strand cDNA, primed with a 2:1 mix of oligo-dT and random hexamers. A synthetic immune receptor repertoire was used to measure amplification bias, and any remaining bias was corrected computationally. The source study handled its data this way. Raw reads were preprocessed to remove errors, and CDR3 was defined according to IMGT conventions as the region from the conserved cysteine to phenylalanine. Clonality was calculated as 1 minus Shannon entropy normalized by log2 of the number of productive unique TCRs. Whether each scalp clone was CD4 or CD8 was inferred by checking scalp TCRbeta sequences against the CD4 and CD8 repertoires from sorted blood. The clones in this table, taken by TCRdb from immuneACCESS, are in-frame only. Not every clone is retained; where verified, under half of the shortfall comes from an unresolved V gene, and the cause of the rest is unknown. V and J calls and clone size are those listed in that table; D and trimming were worked out from the DNA. This sample is represented by 130,000 to 150,000 clones; roughly 80% of them were singletons. Approximately 25% of the sample is in the top ten clones.

The full study reports these points: Lesional scalp, especially in alopecia totalis/universalis, showed higher clonality and more expanded CD8+ clones than normal scalp, suggesting antigenic drive. Many expanded lesional clones were found to persist in scalp and blood during tofacitinib treatment, and relapse after treatment cessation may be partly explained by this persistence. Because the treated cohort was small and had just a single nonresponder, larger studies are needed to establish links between baseline CD8+ expansion and response. Tofacitinib significantly lowered scalp clonality and the number of expanded CD8+ clones among the top 100 scalp clones. Compared with mice, TCR sequences shared between patients were less clear, possibly partly because of HLA diversity across the patient population. Resident alphabeta T cells in normal human skin are also sequenced, complicating scalp TCR repertoire analysis, unlike mouse skin dominated by gammadelta T cells.

The time point label here, explained by the study, means: 4 weeks on oral tofacitinib. Sample treatment or condition, as interpreted from the label and publication: oral pan-JAK inhibitor, 5-10 mg twice daily. Lesional scalp punch biopsies and peripheral blood were obtained from alopecia areata patients. PBMCs were separated by density centrifugation and stained for CD3, CD4 and CD8, after which CD4+ and CD8+ T cells were sorted on a FACSAria. This clone was seen only once. No antigen is known for it. Mismatch with germline at one junction end may stem from a read error. This TCR was recovered from a human donor with alopecia areata. The sequencing used CD8+ T cells sorted from blood, collected at week 4, from a patient treated with tofacitinib. This receptor chain uses TRBV2 and TRBJ2-5; 8 central nucleotides agree with TRBD1. CDR3 sequence: CASREVIGQGILETQYF. The bases read TGTGCCAGCAGGGAAGTTATCGGACAGGGAATTTTGGAGACCCAGTACTTC. Beyond the CDR3, the reference TRBV2 and TRBJ2-5 genes provide the residues; the full variable domain reads: EPEVTQTPSHQVTQMGQEVILRCVPISNHLYFYWYRQILGQKVEFLVSFYNNEISEKSEIFDDQFSVERPDGSNFTLKIRSTKLEDSAMYFCASREVIGQGILETQYFGPGTRLLVL.